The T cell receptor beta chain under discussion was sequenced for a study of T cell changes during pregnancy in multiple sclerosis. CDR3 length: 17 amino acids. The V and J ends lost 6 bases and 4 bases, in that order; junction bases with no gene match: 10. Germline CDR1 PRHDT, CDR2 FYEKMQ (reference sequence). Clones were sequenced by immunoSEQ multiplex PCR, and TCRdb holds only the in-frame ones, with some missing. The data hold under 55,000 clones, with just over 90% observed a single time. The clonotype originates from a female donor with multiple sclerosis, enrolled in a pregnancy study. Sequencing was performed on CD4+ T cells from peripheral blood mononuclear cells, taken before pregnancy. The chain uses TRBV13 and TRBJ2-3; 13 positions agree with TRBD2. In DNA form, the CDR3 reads TGTGCCAGCAGTTCTAGCCGGACTAGCGGGAGTGCAGATACGCAGTATTTT. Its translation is CASSSSRTSGSADTQYF.